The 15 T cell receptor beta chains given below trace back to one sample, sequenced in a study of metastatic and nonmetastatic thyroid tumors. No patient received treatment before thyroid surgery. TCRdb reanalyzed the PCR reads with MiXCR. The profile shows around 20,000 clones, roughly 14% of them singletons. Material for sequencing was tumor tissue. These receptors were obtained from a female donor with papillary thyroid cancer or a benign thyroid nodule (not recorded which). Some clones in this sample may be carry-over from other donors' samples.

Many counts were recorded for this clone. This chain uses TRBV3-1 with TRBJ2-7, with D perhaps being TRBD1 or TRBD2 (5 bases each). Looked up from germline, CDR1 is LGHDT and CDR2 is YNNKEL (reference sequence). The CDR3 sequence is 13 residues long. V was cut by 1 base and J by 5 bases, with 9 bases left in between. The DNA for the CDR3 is TGTGCCAGCAGCCAAGTTCGGGGCCACGAGCAGTACTTC. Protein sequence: CASSQVRGHEQYF.

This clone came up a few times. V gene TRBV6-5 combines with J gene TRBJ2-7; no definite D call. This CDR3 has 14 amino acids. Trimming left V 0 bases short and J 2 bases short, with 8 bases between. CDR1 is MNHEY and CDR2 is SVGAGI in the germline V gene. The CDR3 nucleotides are TGTGCCAGCAGTTACTCGAAGATCCCCTACGAGCAGTACTTC. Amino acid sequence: CASSYSKIPYEQYF.

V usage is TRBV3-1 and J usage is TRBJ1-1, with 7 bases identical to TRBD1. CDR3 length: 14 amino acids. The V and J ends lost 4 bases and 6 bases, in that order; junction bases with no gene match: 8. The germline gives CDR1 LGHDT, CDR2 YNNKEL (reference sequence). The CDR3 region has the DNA TGTGCCAGCAGCCTTCGACAGGGTGGGGCTGAAGCTTTCTTT. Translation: CASSLRQGGAEAFF.

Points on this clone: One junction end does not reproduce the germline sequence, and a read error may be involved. The CDR3 nucleotides are TGTTCCAGCAGCTTCGGCGGGCGTCAGGGCTACACCTTC. It is translated as CSSSFGGRQGYTF. The chain links TRBV11-2 to TRBJ1-2; D ambiguous. The CDR3 consists of 13 residues. In germline, CDR1 is SGHAT, CDR2 FQNNGV.

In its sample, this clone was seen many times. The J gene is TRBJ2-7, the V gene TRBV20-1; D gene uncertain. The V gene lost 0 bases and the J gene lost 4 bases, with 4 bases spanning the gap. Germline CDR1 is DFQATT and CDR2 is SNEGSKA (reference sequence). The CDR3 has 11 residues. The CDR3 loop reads CSAREQYEQYF. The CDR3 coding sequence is TGCAGTGCTAGAGAACAGTACGAGCAGTACTTC.

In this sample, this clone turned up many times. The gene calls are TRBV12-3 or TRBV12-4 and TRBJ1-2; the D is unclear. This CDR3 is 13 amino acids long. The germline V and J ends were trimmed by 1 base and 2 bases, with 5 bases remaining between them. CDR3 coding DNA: TGTGCCAGCAGTTTAGACGGAAACTATGGCTACACCTTC. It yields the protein CASSLDGNYGYTF.

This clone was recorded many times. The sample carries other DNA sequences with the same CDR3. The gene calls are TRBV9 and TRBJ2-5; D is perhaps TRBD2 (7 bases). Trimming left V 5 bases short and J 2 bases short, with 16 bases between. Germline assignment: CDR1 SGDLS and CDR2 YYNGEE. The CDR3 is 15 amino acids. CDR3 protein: CASSRGGGHQETQYF. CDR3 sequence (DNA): TGTGCCAGCAGTCGAGGGGGGGGCCATCAAGAGACCCAGTACTTC.

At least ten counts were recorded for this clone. The CDR3 loop reads CASSSGSTEAFF. For the CDR3, the DNA is TGTGCCAGCAGCTCAGGAAGTACTGAAGCTTTCTTT. The chain recombines TRBV7-6 with TRBJ1-1; no definite D call. From germline, CDR1 is SGHVS and CDR2 FNYEAQ. The germline V and J ends were trimmed by 4 bases and 5 bases, with 8 bases remaining between them. The CDR3 spans 12 residues.

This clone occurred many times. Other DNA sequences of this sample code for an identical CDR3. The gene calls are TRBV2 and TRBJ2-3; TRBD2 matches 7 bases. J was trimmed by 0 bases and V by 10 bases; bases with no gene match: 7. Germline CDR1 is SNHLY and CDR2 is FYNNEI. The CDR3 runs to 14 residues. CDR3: CATRSSGSTDTQYF. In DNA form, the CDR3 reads TGTGCCACCAGGAGTAGCGGGAGCACAGATACGCAGTATTTT. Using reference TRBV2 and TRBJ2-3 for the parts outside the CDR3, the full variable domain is EPEVTQTPSHQVTQMGQEVILRCVPISNHLYFYWYRQILGQKVEFLVSFYNNEISEKSEIFDDQFSVERPDGSNFTLKIRSTKLEDSAMYFCATRSSGSTDTQYFGPGTRLTVL.

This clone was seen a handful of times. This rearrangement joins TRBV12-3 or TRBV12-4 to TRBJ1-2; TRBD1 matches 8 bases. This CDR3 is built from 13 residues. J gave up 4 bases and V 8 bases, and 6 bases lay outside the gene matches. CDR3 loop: CASGQGAVYGYTF. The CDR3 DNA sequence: TGTGCCAGCGGGCAGGGGGCCGTCTATGGCTACACCTTC.

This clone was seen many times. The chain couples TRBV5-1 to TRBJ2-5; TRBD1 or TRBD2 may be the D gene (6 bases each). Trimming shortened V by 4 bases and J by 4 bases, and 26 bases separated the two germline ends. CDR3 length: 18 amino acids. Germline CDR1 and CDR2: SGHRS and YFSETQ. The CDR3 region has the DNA TGCGCCAGCAGCCATAAGTACGGGGGCTCCGCGGGGCGAGAGACCCAGTACTTC. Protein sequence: CASSHKYGGSAGRETQYF.

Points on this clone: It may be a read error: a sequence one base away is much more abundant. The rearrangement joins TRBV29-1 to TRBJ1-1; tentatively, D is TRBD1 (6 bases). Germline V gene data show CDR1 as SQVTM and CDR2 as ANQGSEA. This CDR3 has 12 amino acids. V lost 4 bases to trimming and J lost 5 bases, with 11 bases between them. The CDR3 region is CSVVHRETEAFF. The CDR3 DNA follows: TGCAGCGTTGTTCACAGGGAAACTGAAGCTTTCTTT.

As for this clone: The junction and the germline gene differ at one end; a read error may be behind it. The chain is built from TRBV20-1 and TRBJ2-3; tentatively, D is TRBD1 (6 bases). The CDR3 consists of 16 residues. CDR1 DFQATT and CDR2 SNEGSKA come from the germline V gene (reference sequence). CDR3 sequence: CSARDLGHFFTDTQYF. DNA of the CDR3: TGCAGTGCTAGAGATTTGGGACATTTCTTCACAGATACGCAGTACTTT.

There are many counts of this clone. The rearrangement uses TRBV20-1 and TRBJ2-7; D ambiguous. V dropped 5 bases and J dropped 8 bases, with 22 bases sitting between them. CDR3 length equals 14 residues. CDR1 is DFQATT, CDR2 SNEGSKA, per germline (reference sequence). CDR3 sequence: CSAVSSRSESKQYF. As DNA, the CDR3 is TGCAGTGCTGTATCGAGTAGGTCCGAATCCAAGCAGTACTTC.

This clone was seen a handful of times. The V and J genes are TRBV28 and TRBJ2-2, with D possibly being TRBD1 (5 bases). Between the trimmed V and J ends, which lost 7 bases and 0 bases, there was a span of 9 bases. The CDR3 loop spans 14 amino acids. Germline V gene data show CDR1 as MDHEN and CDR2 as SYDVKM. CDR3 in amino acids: CASNRGTNTGELFF. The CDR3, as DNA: TGTGCCAGCAATAGGGGAACGAACACCGGGGAGCTGTTTTTT.